This TCR beta chain derives from a study of blood T cells in healthy people across ages. The V gene's germline CDR1 is MNHEY and CDR2 SMNVEV (reference sequence). The CDR3 totals 16 residues. Trimming left V 5 bases short and J 0 bases short, with 17 bases between. A second PCR, run for roughly 7 to 12 cycles, used a sample-barcoded 5' primer plus a J-beta primer mix. TCRdb ran MiXCR on the 5' RACE reads and lists one entry per CDR3 protein. The sample holds fewer than 800,000 distinct CDR3 sequences, roughly 25% seen once. This sample also belongs to another study, concerning T cells of mothers and their children. From that second work: Input to cDNA synthesis comprised all extracted RNA, at a ratio of roughly 1.6 ug per 15 ul. Sequencing revealed no T cell clones that were persistent and microchimeric.

Material: blood. The sequence came from a boy aged 5-17 years in good health. This chain connects TRBV27 to TRBJ2-7; no clear D. The CDR3 nucleotides read TGTGCCAGCAGTCTCCAACGAGTTCGGAGCTCCTACGAGCAGTACTTC. This translates into CASSLQRVRSSYEQYF.